These T cell receptor beta chains were read from a single sample in a study of shared clonotypes between healthy human individuals. Sequenced by immunoSEQ multiplex PCR; TCRdb stores in-frame clones only, minus some. The data contain more than 1.2 million clones, 98% of them singletons. The sequencing input was naive CD4+ T cells sorted from blood. These receptors all stem from a man younger than 45 in good health. The CDR3 runs from the conserved cysteine through the conserved F or W. Expanded clones are given a class, and other clones once, few, many or no size at all.

V gene	J gene	clone size	CDR3 length	CDR3 protein
TRBV27	TRBJ1-5	NA	14	CASSFGQGRGPQHF
TRBV6-1	TRBJ2-7	NA	15	CASTPSDRVSYEQYF
TRBV6-5	TRBJ2-3	once	13	CASSYSTGYTQYF
TRBV7-2	TRBJ2-5	once	13	CASSPRPQETQYF
TRBV9	TRBJ1-4	NA	15	CASSVGRQGYEKLFF
TRBV30	TRBJ1-3	NA	15	CAWSVLGGVGNTIYF
TRBV6-6	TRBJ2-7	NA	15	CASSYSSGGLGEQYF
TRBV18	TRBJ2-1	NA	15	CASSKDSPSYNEQFF
TRBV25-1	TRBJ2-2	NA	13	CASSVGNTGELFF
TRBV7-9	TRBJ1-1	NA	13	CASSLERGTEAFF
TRBV18	TRBJ1-3	NA	15	CASSPWDPPGNTIYF
TRBV5-1	TRBJ2-5	once	16	CASSFRGARGRETQYF
TRBV2	TRBJ1-5	NA	17	CASSEPRGGGSNQPQHF
TRBV10-2	TRBJ2-5	NA	15	CASRRPGQGRETQYF
TRBV4-3	TRBJ1-2	NA	13	CASSQETGDGYTF
TRBV23-1	TRBJ2-7	NA	13	CASSSLDRNEQYF
TRBV2	TRBJ2-6	NA	13	CASRPAGANVLTF
TRBV14	TRBJ1-2	few	13	CASSPGTDYGYTF
TRBV19	TRBJ1-1	once	12	CASSPSGRLAFF
TRBV14	TRBJ1-1	NA	13	CASSQVQGAGAFF
TRBV6-5	TRBJ2-7	NA	15	CASSYNWGVSYEQYF
TRBV7-2	TRBJ1-1	once	14	CASSSTGRNTEAFF
TRBV15	TRBJ1-4	NA	17	CATSTILDSWPGEKLFF
TRBV11-2	TRBJ2-2	NA	13	CASSSRQPGELFF
TRBV25-1	TRBJ1-1	NA	16	CASSVGRGPMNTEAFF
TRBV2	TRBJ1-4	once	17	CASSEVLYGDPNEKLFF
TRBV9	TRBJ1-1	NA	15	CASSISGGVYTEAFF
TRBV27	TRBJ2-3	NA	19	CASSLSFAATWTSDDTQYF
TRBV28	TRBJ1-1	once	14	CASRLTGAITEAFF
TRBV11-3	TRBJ2-3	NA	15	CASSLGGQGIDTQYF
TRBV5-6	TRBJ2-7	NA	15	CASSLGLAVTYEQYF
TRBV7-7	TRBJ1-3	NA	15	CASSLARDSGNTIYF
TRBV28	TRBJ2-2	NA	14	CASSLNQPTGELFF
TRBV6-1	TRBJ2-1	NA	14	CASSEAHSYNEQFF
TRBV9	TRBJ1-2	NA	15	CASSVGQGAGYGYTF
TRBV28	TRBJ2-1	NA	15	CASSLIAGGLNEQFF
TRBV15	TRBJ1-1	NA	14	CATSREGTSTEAFF
TRBV5-1	TRBJ2-2	NA	14	CASSLLAGGGELFF
TRBV7-2	TRBJ1-1	NA	13	CASSLADPGLAFF
TRBV2	TRBJ2-7	NA	16	CASSEANWWDTYEQYF
TRBV20-1	TRBJ1-1	NA	10	CSASLLAAFF
TRBV7-3	TRBJ2-3	NA	13	CASRLSGTDTQYF
TRBV6-6	TRBJ1-5	NA	16	CASSNDWSPSNQPQHF
TRBV10-2	TRBJ1-4	NA	15	CASNEPGRNSGKLFF
TRBV5-4	TRBJ2-2	NA	14	CASSLSFPSGELFF
TRBV5-6	TRBJ2-1	NA	15	CASSFDRTSYNEQFF
TRBV7-6	TRBJ1-1	NA	13	CASSLRMNTEAFF
TRBV11-1	TRBJ2-3	NA	16	CASSFLPGPGTDTQYF
TRBV5-4	TRBJ1-1	NA	15	CASSPKTGMNTEAFF
TRBV7-2	TRBJ1-2	NA	16	CASSPSGPRDGYGYTF
TRBV19	TRBJ1-5	once	13	CASSQDKNQPQHF
TRBV11-2	TRBJ2-7	NA	17	CASSLRTSGSRTYEQYF
TRBV19	TRBJ2-1	NA	16	CASSMSGGRSLNEQFF
TRBV11-2	TRBJ2-1	NA	17	CASSSTGGGVKDNEQFF
TRBV5-1	TRBJ2-1	NA	13	CASSLNLYNEQFF